The next 11 T cell receptor beta chains were all read from a single sample in a study of T cell responses to AZD1222 COVID-19 vaccine. Profiling relied on immunoSEQ multiplex PCR, and the TCRdb table lists in-frame clones only, not all of them. The sample has over 110,000 clones, 75% to 90% seen once. The sequencing used peripheral blood, collected on day 0 of AZD1222 vaccination. The source of these receptors is an adult in good health.

This clone has a single count. J is TRBJ1-1 and V is TRBV5-1; 9 bases agree with TRBD1. This CDR3 is 16 amino acids long. Germline V lookup: CDR1 SGHRS, CDR2 YFSETQ. The trim removed 4 bases at V and 4 bases at J, leaving 11 bases unmatched. Here the CDR3 DNA reads TGCGCCAGCAGCCGCAGTCCACAGGGGGCAATCACTGAAGCTTTCTTT. Protein sequence: CASSRSPQGAITEAFF.

In DNA, the CDR3 is TGCGCCAGCGCCCAGAACCTTGGTGTCTACGAGCAGTACTTC. Its protein is CASAQNLGVYEQYF. The chain carries TRBV5-1 and TRBJ2-7; D remains ambiguous. Deletions cut 7 bases from V and 3 bases from J, with 17 bases between. The CDR3 contains 14 residues. Germline V gene sequence: CDR1 SGHRS, CDR2 YFSETQ.

This chain connects TRBV28 to TRBJ2-3, with 12 bases lining up with TRBD2. Germline trimming cut 6 bases from V and 4 bases from J; bases unmatched to any gene: 11. The CDR3 length is 17 residues. The V gene's germline CDR1 is MDHEN and CDR2 SYDVKM. The CDR3 nucleotides are TGTGCCAGCAGGCTAAGACTAGCGGGAGTGTTCGCAGATACGCAGTATTTT. It specifies CASRLRLAGVFADTQYF.

The CDR3 coding sequence is TGTGCCAGCAGCGTAGAGGTGGGGACGTACAATGAGCAGTTCTTC. Translating gives CASSVEVGTYNEQFF. The chain carries TRBV9 and TRBJ2-1; D may match TRBD1 or TRBD2 (5 bases each). V was trimmed by 0 bases and J by 4 bases, leaving 11 bases between them. The CDR3 loop spans 15 amino acids. The V gene's germline CDR1 is SGDLS and CDR2 YYNGEE.

This chain joins TRBV30 and TRBJ2-7; D possibly corresponds to TRBD2 (7 bases). Germline lookup yields CDR1 GTSNPN and CDR2 SVGIG (reference sequence). This CDR3 is 13 amino acids long. Trimming pared 1 base from V and 2 bases from J, leaving 9 bases between. The CDR3 DNA reads TGTGCCTGGAGTGACGGGGGGCCCTACGAGCAGTACTTC. Translating gives CAWSDGGPYEQYF.

Details on this clone: Other DNA sequences in the same sample also yield this CDR3. The rearrangement links TRBV30 to TRBJ1-1, with D possibly TRBD1 on 5 matching bases. The length of the CDR3 is 12 residues. Germline-derived CDR1 and CDR2 are GTSNPN and SVGIG (reference sequence). Trimming removed 2 bases from V and 4 bases from J, with 8 bases in between. The CDR3 reads CAWSSGVTEAFF. CDR3 nucleotide sequence: TGTGCCTGGAGTTCGGGGGTCACTGAAGCTTTCTTT. Supplemented by reference TRBV30 and TRBJ1-1, the full variable domain reads SQTIHQWPATLVQPVGSPLSLECTVEGTSNPNLYWYRQAAGRGLQLLFYSVGIGQISSEVPQNLSASRPQDRQFILSSKKLLLSDSGFYLCAWSSGVTEAFFGQGTRLTVV.

This clone was seen only once. The V gene is TRBV4-2, the J gene TRBJ2-1; D not resolved. Between the trimmed V and J ends, which lost 1 base and 7 bases, there was a span of 2 bases. The CDR3 sequence is 11 residues long. CDR1 and CDR2 (germline): LGHNA, YNFKEQ. DNA of the CDR3: TGTGCCAGCAGCCAAGCTAATGAGCAGTTCTTC. As protein: CASSQANEQFF.

This chain links TRBV19 with TRBJ2-7, with D uncertain. Germline V lookup: CDR1 LNHDA, CDR2 SQIVND (reference sequence). This CDR3 is built from 15 residues. V lost 0 bases to trimming and J lost 5 bases, with 14 bases between them. This CDR3 reads CASSIDPFMSDEQYF. CDR3 DNA: TGTGCCAGTAGTATAGATCCATTTATGTCCGACGAGCAGTACTTC. Supplemented by reference TRBV19 and TRBJ2-7, the full variable domain reads DGGITQSPKYLFRKEGQNVTLSCEQNLNHDAMYWYRQDPGQGLRLIYYSQIVNDFQKGDIAEGYSVSREKKESFPLTVTSAQKNPTAFYLCASSIDPFMSDEQYFGPGTRLTVT.

The chain uses TRBV19 and TRBJ1-6; D uncertain. CDR1 is LNHDA, CDR2 SQIVND, per germline (reference sequence). Trimming left V 6 bases short and J 8 bases short, with 14 bases between. This CDR3 spans 14 amino acids. CDR3 sequence reads: CASRKGPRDSPLHF. For the CDR3, the DNA is TGTGCCAGTAGAAAGGGCCCCCGGGATTCACCCCTCCACTTT.

This clone occurred a few times. This chain uses TRBV28 with TRBJ1-5; D may be TRBD1 (6 bases). CDR1 and CDR2 from the germline V gene are MDHEN and SYDVKM. Trimming took off 3 bases at V and 2 bases at J, with 11 bases between the two ends. This CDR3 comprises 15 residues. The DNA for the CDR3 is TGTGCCAGCAGTTTCCCGGGGGCCCGCAATCAGCCCCAGCATTTT. Amino acids: CASSFPGARNQPQHF.

The chain carries TRBV9 and TRBJ2-1, with 13 bases identical to TRBD2. The CDR3 extends over 15 amino acids. The junction had 7 bases not matched to a gene; V was cut back by 3 bases and J by 10 bases. Germline CDR1 SGDLS, CDR2 YYNGEE. CDR3 region: CASSEGLAGMGEQFF. In nucleotides, the CDR3 is TGTGCCAGCAGCGAGGGACTAGCGGGAATGGGCGAGCAGTTCTTC.